The rows below give T cell receptor beta chains drawn from one sample of a study of beta chain features in type 1 diabetes. Clones were sequenced by immunoSEQ multiplex PCR, and TCRdb holds only the in-frame ones, with some missing. The sample lists about 350,000 clones, about 19% occurring once. The material sequenced was naive CD4+ T cells from blood. Receptor source: a woman between 18 and 29 years old in good health. Each CDR3 is given with its conserved first and last residue.

V: TRBV25-1; J: TRBJ1-2; CDR3: CASNSGRRDGYTF
V: TRBV30; J: TRBJ1-6; CDR3: CAWSVLSSPLHF
V: TRBV19; J: TRBJ2-1; CDR3: CASSILGSSYNEQFF
V: TRBV11-2; J: TRBJ2-4; CDR3: CASSLASGAKNIQYF
V: TRBV5-1; J: TRBJ2-1; CDR3: CASSNGQTSSYNEQFF
V: TRBV7-9; J: TRBJ1-1; CDR3: CASSFRGRNTEAFF
V: TRBV5-1; J: TRBJ2-7; CDR3: CASSLTGPDYEQYF
V: TRBV2; J: TRBJ1-1; CDR3: CASSEFSEAFF
V: TRBV2; J: TRBJ2-7; CDR3: CASSGRTADYEQYF
V: TRBV5-1; J: TRBJ2-5; CDR3: CASTRLAEETQYF
V: TRBV19; J: TRBJ2-1; CDR3: CASSPLDRGHEQFF
V: TRBV21-1; J: TRBJ1-4; CDR3: CASSGREGNEKLFF
V: TRBV5-1; J: TRBJ1-5; CDR3: CASSPYGDQPQHF
V: TRBV5-1; J: TRBJ2-7; CDR3: CASRAEIGQGTSEQYF
V: TRBV5-5; J: TRBJ2-7; CDR3: CASSLTSYEQYF
V: TRBV7-2; J: TRBJ2-3; CDR3: CASSLGLAGWDTQYF
V: TRBV30; J: TRBJ1-4; CDR3: CAWAGQGSNEKLFF
V: TRBV29-1; J: TRBJ2-7; CDR3: CSVYGLAGAIYEQYF
V: TRBV27; J: TRBJ2-1; CDR3: CASSLRGPSYNEQFF
V: TRBV7-8; J: TRBJ2-2; CDR3: CASSSAGGALVWELFF
V: TRBV30; J: TRBJ2-2; CDR3: CAWSVRGAGELFF
V: TRBV5-8; J: TRBJ2-1; CDR3: CASSFRGTGTYNEQFF
V: TRBV15; J: TRBJ1-6; CDR3: CATSGNGGSYNSPLHF
V: TRBV5-4; J: TRBJ1-1; CDR3: CASSQGMNTEAFF
V: TRBV7-2; J: TRBJ1-2; CDR3: CASSLTGRGGYTF
V: TRBV9; J: TRBJ2-1; CDR3: CASSGLSLAVTNEQFF
V: TRBV19; J: TRBJ2-1; CDR3: CASNNYNEQFF
V: TRBV7-9; J: TRBJ1-5; CDR3: CASSSQEGQPQHF
V: TRBV20-1; J: TRBJ1-2; CDR3: CSAQGDYGYTF
V: TRBV5-1; J: TRBJ2-2; CDR3: CASSLDGQNTGELFF